This T cell receptor (beta chain) emerged from a study of blood T cell repertoires in COVID-19. The wider study: The United States, Italy and Spain were the sources of the acute and convalescent COVID-19 samples. T cells, B-cell-depleted T cells, or PBMCs provided the cDNA or gDNA that served as material.

In the study's own analysis: Amplification of reference gene primers provided the estimated nucleated cell counts. The data were produced by immunoSEQ multiplex PCR, yet TCRdb's version contains in-frame clones alone and is incomplete. The D gene and trimming were derived from the DNA, and the V and J assignments and clone size from that table. This sample yields 150,000 to 200,000 clones, of which less than 85% are seen a single time; approximately 3% belongs to the top ten. Material for sequencing was peripheral blood. The sequence derives from an elderly woman with acute or convalescent COVID-19.

This chain's CDR3 is CASSLDTGEAEQFF. The CDR3, as DNA: TGCGCCAGCAGCTTGGATACAGGGGAGGCTGAGCAGTTCTTC. The gene calls are TRBV5-1 and TRBJ2-1; tentative D call: TRBD1 (7 bases). CDR1 SGHRS and CDR2 YFSETQ come from the germline V gene. The V gene lost 0 bases and the J gene lost 9 bases, with 13 bases spanning the gap. CDR3 size: 14 residues.